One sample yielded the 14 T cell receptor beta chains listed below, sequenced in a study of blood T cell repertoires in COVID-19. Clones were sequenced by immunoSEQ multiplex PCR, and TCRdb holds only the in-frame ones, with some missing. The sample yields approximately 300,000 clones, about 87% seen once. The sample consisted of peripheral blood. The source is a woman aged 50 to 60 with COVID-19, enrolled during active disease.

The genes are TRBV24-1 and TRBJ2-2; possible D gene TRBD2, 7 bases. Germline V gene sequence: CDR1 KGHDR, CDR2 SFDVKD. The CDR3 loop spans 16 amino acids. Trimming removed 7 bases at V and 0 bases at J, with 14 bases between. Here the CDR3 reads CATSHGGGANTGELFF. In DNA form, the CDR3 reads TGTGCCACCAGCCACGGAGGGGGGGCGAACACCGGGGAGCTGTTTTTT.

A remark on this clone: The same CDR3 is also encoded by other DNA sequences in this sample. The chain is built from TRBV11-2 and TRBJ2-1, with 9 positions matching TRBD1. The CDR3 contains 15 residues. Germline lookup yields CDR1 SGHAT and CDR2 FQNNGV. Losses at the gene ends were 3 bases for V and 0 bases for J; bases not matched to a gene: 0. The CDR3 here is CASSLGQGSYNEQFF. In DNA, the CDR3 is TGTGCCAGCAGCTTGGGACAGGGCTCCTACAATGAGCAGTTCTTC.

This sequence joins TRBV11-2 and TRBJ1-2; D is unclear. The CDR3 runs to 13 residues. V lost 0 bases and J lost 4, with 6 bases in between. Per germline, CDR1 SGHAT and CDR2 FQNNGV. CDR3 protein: CASSLDQVYGYTF. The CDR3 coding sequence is TGTGCCAGCAGCTTAGATCAGGTCTATGGCTACACCTTC.

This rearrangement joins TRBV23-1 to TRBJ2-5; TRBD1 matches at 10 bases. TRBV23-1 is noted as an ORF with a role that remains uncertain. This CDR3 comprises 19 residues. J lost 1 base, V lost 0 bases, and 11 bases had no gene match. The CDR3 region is CASSQSSPRQGAPQETQYF. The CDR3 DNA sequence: TGCGCCAGCAGTCAATCAAGCCCTCGACAGGGGGCCCCCCAAGAGACCCAGTACTTC.

CDR3 sequence (DNA): TGTGCCAGCAGTTACTCGAAAGGATACGGAGCCGGGGAGCTGTTTTTT. Encoded protein: CASSYSKGYGAGELFF. V usage is TRBV6-2 or TRBV6-3 and J usage is TRBJ2-2; D remains unclear. Germline V gene sequence: CDR1 MNHEY, CDR2 SVGEGT. V lost 0 bases, J lost 6 bases, and 14 bases lay in between. This CDR3 is built from 16 residues.

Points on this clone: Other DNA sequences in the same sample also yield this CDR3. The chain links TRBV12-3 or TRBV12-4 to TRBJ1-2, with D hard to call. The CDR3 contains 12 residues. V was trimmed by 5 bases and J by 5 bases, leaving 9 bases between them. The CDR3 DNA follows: TGTGCCAGCAGTCTTACTGGTTATGGCTACACCTTC. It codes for CASSLTGYGYTF.

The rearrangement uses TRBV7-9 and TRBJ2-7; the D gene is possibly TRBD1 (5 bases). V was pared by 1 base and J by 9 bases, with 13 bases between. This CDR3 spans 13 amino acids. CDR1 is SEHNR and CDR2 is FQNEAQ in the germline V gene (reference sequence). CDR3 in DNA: TGTGCCAGCAGCTTAGTTGACTGGGGCTCGCAGTACTTC. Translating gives CASSLVDWGSQYF.

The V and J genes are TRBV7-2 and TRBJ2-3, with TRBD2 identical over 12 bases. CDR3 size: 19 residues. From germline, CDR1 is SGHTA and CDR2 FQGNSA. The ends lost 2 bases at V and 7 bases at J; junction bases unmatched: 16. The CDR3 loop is CASSLRLAGEGGRRHTQYF. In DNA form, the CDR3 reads TGTGCCAGCAGCTTACGACTAGCGGGAGAGGGGGGTCGGAGGCATACGCAGTATTTT.

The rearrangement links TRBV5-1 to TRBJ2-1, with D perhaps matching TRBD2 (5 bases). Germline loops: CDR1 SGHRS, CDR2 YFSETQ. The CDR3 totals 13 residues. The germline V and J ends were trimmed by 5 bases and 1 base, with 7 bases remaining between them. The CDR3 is CASSRESYNEQFF. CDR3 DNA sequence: TGCGCCAGCAGTCGGGAATCCTACAATGAGCAGTTCTTC. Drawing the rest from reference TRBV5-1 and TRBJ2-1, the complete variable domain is KAGVTQTPRYLIKTRGQQVTLSCSPISGHRSVSWYQQTPGQGLQFLFEYFSETQRNKGNFPGRFSGRQFSNSRSEMNVSTLELGDSALYLCASSRESYNEQFFGPGTRLTVL.

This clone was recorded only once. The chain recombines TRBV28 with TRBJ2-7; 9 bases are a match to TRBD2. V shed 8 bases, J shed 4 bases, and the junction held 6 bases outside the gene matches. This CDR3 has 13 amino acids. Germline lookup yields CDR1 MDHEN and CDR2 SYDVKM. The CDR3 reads CASRREGQYEQYF. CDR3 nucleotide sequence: TGTGCCAGCCGGCGGGAGGGCCAGTACGAGCAGTACTTC.

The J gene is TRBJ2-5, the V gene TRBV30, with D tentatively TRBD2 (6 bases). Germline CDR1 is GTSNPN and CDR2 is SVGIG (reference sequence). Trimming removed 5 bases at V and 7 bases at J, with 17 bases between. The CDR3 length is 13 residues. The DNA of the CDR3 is TGTGCCTGGTGTCCTAGCGTCGCGGGGACCCAGTACTTC. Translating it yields CAWCPSVAGTQYF.

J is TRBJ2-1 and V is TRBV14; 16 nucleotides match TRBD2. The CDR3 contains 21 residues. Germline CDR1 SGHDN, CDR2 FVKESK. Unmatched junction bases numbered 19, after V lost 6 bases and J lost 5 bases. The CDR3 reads CASSQYRGPGLAGGRNNEQFF. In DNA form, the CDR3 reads TGTGCCAGCAGTCAATACAGGGGCCCGGGACTAGCGGGAGGGCGGAACAATGAGCAGTTCTTC.

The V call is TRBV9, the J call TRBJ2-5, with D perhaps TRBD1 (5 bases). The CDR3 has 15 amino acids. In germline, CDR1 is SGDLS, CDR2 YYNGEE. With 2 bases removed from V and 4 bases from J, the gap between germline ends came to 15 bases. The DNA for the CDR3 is TGTGCCAGCAGCGTTTCCAGGGAACCCCCAGAGACCCAGTACTTC. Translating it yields CASSVSREPPETQYF.

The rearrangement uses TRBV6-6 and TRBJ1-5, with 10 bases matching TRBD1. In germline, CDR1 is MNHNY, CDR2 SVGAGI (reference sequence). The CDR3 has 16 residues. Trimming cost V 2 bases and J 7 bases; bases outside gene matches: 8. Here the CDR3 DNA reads TGTGCCAGCAGTTACGTGACAGGGGGCTTGGGGCAGCCCCAGCATTTT. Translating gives CASSYVTGGLGQPQHF.